A single sample is the source of the 9 T cell receptor beta chains below, sequenced in a study of cytomegalovirus exposure and HLA in healthy donors. 60 Vbeta and 13 Jbeta primers were used in PCR. Clones were sequenced by immunoSEQ multiplex PCR, and TCRdb holds only the in-frame ones, with some missing. The sample has approximately 180,000 clones; around 86% are singletons. Sequencing input: PBMCs. Receptors originate from a woman between 18 and 30 years old in good health and CMV-seronegative.

CDR3 coding DNA: TGCGCCAGCAGTCCTTTGAACCAGAGCGGAACTAATGAAAAACTGTTTTTT. Translating gives CASSPLNQSGTNEKLFF. The genes are TRBV23-1 and TRBJ1-4; D gene uncertain. TRBV23-1 is an ORF for which the function is uncertain. The CDR3 extends over 17 amino acids. Trimming removed 4 bases at V and 1 base at J, with 16 bases between.

The J gene is TRBJ2-1, the V gene TRBV10-3; D is undetermined. From germline, CDR1 is ENHRY and CDR2 SYGVKD. V was cut by 8 bases and J by 4 bases, with 9 bases left in between. The CDR3 contains 12 residues. The CDR3, as DNA: TGTGCCATCCTAGACCAATACAATGAGCAGTTCTTC. Translating it yields CAILDQYNEQFF.

The chain combines TRBV27 with TRBJ2-7; 10 bases are shared with TRBD1. J lost 5 bases, V lost 0 bases, and 10 bases had no gene match. The germline V gene encodes CDR1 MNHEY and CDR2 SMNVEV (reference sequence). This CDR3 contains 17 residues. This CDR3 reads CASSLSGQGSRYDEQYF. CDR3 bases: TGTGCCAGCAGTTTATCGGGACAGGGGTCTCGCTACGACGAGCAGTACTTC.

This chain joins TRBV5-1 and TRBJ1-2, with D possibly being TRBD1 (6 bases). The CDR3 runs 15 residues. The V gene lost 0 bases and the J gene lost 5 bases, with 14 bases spanning the gap. The germline gives CDR1 SGHRS, CDR2 YFSETQ. The CDR3 sequence: CASSLVGQNYYGYTF. The CDR3 DNA reads as TGCGCCAGCAGCTTGGTTGGACAGAACTATTATGGCTACACCTTC.

This clone was picked up one time. This sequence joins TRBV2 and TRBJ2-1, with D hard to call. Trimming removed 7 bases from V and 4 bases from J, with 5 bases in between. Germline V gives CDR1 SNHLY, CDR2 FYNNEI. The CDR3 sequence is 11 residues long. CDR3 nucleotide sequence: TGTGCCAGCACCGGTTACAATGAGCAGTTCTTC. It yields the protein CASTGYNEQFF.

The rearrangement uses TRBV6-4 and TRBJ1-2; TRBD1 matches at 10 bases. Trimming took 5 bases from V and 6 from J; bases not matched to a gene: 3. CDR3 length: 13 residues. The germline CDR1 and CDR2 sequences are MRHNA and SNTAGT. The CDR3 DNA reads as TGTGCCAGCAGTCCCGGGACAGGGGATGGCTACACCTTC. This sequence encodes CASSPGTGDGYTF.

J is TRBJ2-7 and V is TRBV19; 7 bases line up with TRBD2. CDR3 size: 13 residues. Germline V CDR1 and CDR2: LNHDA, SQIVND (reference sequence). Trimming cost V 1 base and J 7 bases; bases outside gene matches: 4. In DNA, the CDR3 is TGTGCCAGTAGTATAGCCTCGGGGGGAGAGCAGTACTTC. As protein: CASSIASGGEQYF.

V gene TRBV11-1 combines with J gene TRBJ2-7, with D possibly TRBD1 on 5 matching bases. The CDR3 has 15 residues. Deletions cut 3 bases from V and 0 bases from J, with 12 bases between. Germline V gene lookup returns CDR1 SGHAT and CDR2 FQDESV (reference sequence). The DNA for the CDR3 is TGTGCCAGCAGCTTTGCCCCAGGGATCTCCTACGAGCAGTACTTC. Translating it yields CASSFAPGISYEQYF.

The J gene is TRBJ1-5, the V gene TRBV2; D is possibly TRBD1 (6 bases). CDR1 and CDR2 (germline): SNHLY, FYNNEI. The CDR3 contains 15 residues. Deletions cut 0 bases from V and 6 bases from J, with 12 bases between. Written as DNA, the CDR3 is TGTGCCAGCAGTGAAGCCTTGCCAGGGGTTCAGCCCCAGCATTTT. It translates to CASSEALPGVQPQHF.